Shown below are 20 T cell receptor beta chains from a single sample sequenced in a study of graft-versus-host responses after intestinal transplantation. Responders (about 200,000, CFSE-labeled) met about 200,000 stimulators that were irradiated and violet-dye-labeled. Generated by immunoSEQ multiplex PCR, the TCRdb table keeps only in-frame clones and is missing some. The data contain 20,000 to 25,000 clones, roughly 30% of them singletons. This specimen was alloreactive CD8+ T cells from a mixed lymphocyte reaction culture, taken before intestinal transplant. Indicated subset: CFSE-low proliferating T cells sorted from roughly 6-day pre-transplant mixed lymphocyte reaction (GvH or HvG direction). The receptors come from a human patient who received an intestinal transplant.

In this sample, this clone turned up a few times. The CDR3 nucleotides read TGTGCCAGCAGCCCACTAGCGGGAAAGGACTACGAGCAGTACTTC. Translation gives CASSPLAGKDYEQYF. The gene calls are TRBV28 and TRBJ2-7, with 10 bases aligning to TRBD2. The germline V gene encodes CDR1 MDHEN and CDR2 SYDVKM. The CDR3 length is 15 residues. Trimming at V came to 6 bases and at J to 3 bases, leaving 8 bases not matched to a gene.

V usage is TRBV11-2 and J usage is TRBJ1-3; tentatively, D is TRBD1 (5 bases). The V gene lost 3 bases and the J gene lost 6 bases, with 12 bases spanning the gap. Germline V CDR1 and CDR2: SGHAT, FQNNGV. This CDR3 region has 14 residues. CDR3 DNA: TGTGCCAGCAGCTTGGGGGACGGATCAAACACCATATATTTT. Translated: CASSLGDGSNTIYF.

The V and J genes are TRBV7-6 and TRBJ1-3; D is undetermined. V was trimmed by 0 bases and J by 4 bases, leaving 7 bases between them. The germline gives CDR1 SGHVS, CDR2 FNYEAQ. The length of the CDR3 is 14 residues. The CDR3: CASSLAGLGNTIYF. DNA of the CDR3: TGTGCCAGCAGCTTAGCAGGGTTGGGAAACACCATATATTTT.

This chain joins TRBV27 and TRBJ1-5; D not resolved. CDR1 MNHEY and CDR2 SMNVEV come from the germline V gene (reference sequence). The CDR3 consists of 13 residues. V lost 0 bases and J lost 4, with 4 bases in between. CDR3 amino acids: CASSLSGNQPQHF. The CDR3 nucleotides read TGTGCCAGCAGTTTATCGGGTAATCAGCCCCAGCATTTT.

V usage is TRBV29-1 and J usage is TRBJ2-1; 13 positions match TRBD2. Trimming removed 6 bases from V and 15 bases from J; junction bases left unmatched: 11. The CDR3 has 13 amino acids. Germline CDR1 reads SQVTM; CDR2 reads ANQGSEA. DNA of the CDR3: TGCAGCGTAACTAGCGGGGGGGCTGGGTTCAGGTTCTTC. It encodes CSVTSGGAGFRFF.

The CDR3 region is CASTSGTSARSYNEQFF. CDR3 in DNA: TGTGCCAGCACCTCCGGGACTAGCGCCCGCTCCTACAATGAGCAGTTCTTC. The rearrangement uses TRBV2 and TRBJ2-1; TRBD2 matches 10 bases. The CDR3 loop spans 17 amino acids. After removal of 7 bases from V and 0 bases from J, the junction contained 9 bases not matched to a gene. Germline V gene sequence: CDR1 SNHLY, CDR2 FYNNEI.

This clone was observed a few times. The V call is TRBV27, the J call TRBJ2-3, with D tentatively TRBD2 (6 bases). This CDR3 has 14 residues. CDR1 MNHEY and CDR2 SMNVEV come from the germline V gene (reference sequence). V lost 1 base and J 1 base, leaving 6 bases between the germline ends. As DNA, the CDR3 is TGTGCCAGCAGTTTATGGGGGGGCACAGATACGCAGTATTTT. Translation: CASSLWGGTDTQYF.

There are a few counts of this clone. The V and J genes are TRBV6-6 and TRBJ1-2; 10 bases agree with TRBD1. CDR3 length equals 13 residues. The germline CDR1 and CDR2 sequences are MNHNY and SVGAGI (reference sequence). Unmatched junction bases numbered 0, after V lost 5 bases and J lost 3 bases. CDR3 loop: CASSGQGDYGYTF. The CDR3 region has the DNA TGTGCCAGCAGTGGACAGGGGGACTATGGCTACACCTTC.

The CDR3 nucleotides are TGTGCCAGCAGTTTAAGGCCTAGCGGAGCCTACGAGCAGTACTTC. It translates to CASSLRPSGAYEQYF. The chain carries TRBV27 and TRBJ2-7; 7 nucleotides match TRBD2. This CDR3 contains 15 residues. Germline trimming cut 2 bases from V and 2 bases from J; bases unmatched to any gene: 6. Germline V gives CDR1 MNHEY, CDR2 SMNVEV (reference sequence).

This clone was found a few times. The V call is TRBV7-9, the J call TRBJ2-5, with 9 bases that match TRBD2. CDR1 is SEHNR, CDR2 FQNEAQ, per germline (reference sequence). The CDR3 extends over 14 amino acids. The V segment lost 5 bases and the J segment 5 bases; nucleotides outside the gene matches: 6. The CDR3 sequence: CASSISGSGETQYF. The DNA for the CDR3 is TGTGCCAGCAGCATTAGCGGGAGTGGGGAGACCCAGTACTTC.

The chain uses TRBV19 and TRBJ1-2, with D uncertain. Germline V lookup: CDR1 LNHDA, CDR2 SQIVND (reference sequence). The CDR3 is made up of 12 amino acids. Between the trimmed V and J ends, which lost 7 bases and 4 bases, there was a span of 10 bases. CDR3 loop: CASMVTGYGYTF. CDR3 DNA: TGTGCCAGTATGGTAACGGGCTATGGCTACACCTTC.

The CDR3 region is CASSFWRAQETQYF. Here the CDR3 DNA reads TGTGCCAGCAGCTTCTGGAGGGCCCAAGAGACCCAGTACTTC. V is TRBV7-2 and J is TRBJ2-5; D is perhaps TRBD2 (6 bases). V was cut by 3 bases and J by 1 base, with 9 bases left in between. CDR3 length: 14 residues. From germline, CDR1 is SGHTA and CDR2 FQGNSA.

This clone showed up just a few times. The chain joins TRBV18 to TRBJ2-5, with a weak D call TRBD1 (6 bases). This CDR3 contains 13 residues. V lost 6 bases to trimming and J lost 7 bases, with 15 bases between them. Germline values: CDR1 KGHSH, CDR2 LQKENI. The CDR3 region is CASSLSGQSTQYF. In DNA, the CDR3 is TGTGCCAGCTCCCTCTCGGGACAATCGACCCAGTACTTC.

The rearrangement joins TRBV4-3 to TRBJ2-7; 7 bases align to TRBD2. The length of the CDR3 is 15 residues. V lost 1 base and J lost 0; bases outside the gene matches: 3. Germline CDR1 LGHNA, CDR2 YSLEER. CDR3 sequence: CASSQVGGSSYEQYF. Written as DNA, the CDR3 is TGCGCCAGCAGCCAAGTGGGGGGGAGCTCCTACGAGCAGTACTTC.

This clone was picked up a small number of times. The chain recombines TRBV6-5 with TRBJ2-1; no clear D gene. The CDR3 is 11 amino acids. Trimming shortened V by 6 bases and J by 5 bases, and 5 bases separated the two germline ends. Germline values: CDR1 MNHEY, CDR2 SVGAGI. Here the CDR3 reads CASSQDNEQFF. Here the CDR3 DNA reads TGTGCCAGCAGCCAGGACAATGAGCAGTTCTTC.

The sample holds a few counts of this clone. V is TRBV7-2 and J is TRBJ1-1; no reliable D call. V was pared by 5 bases and J by 5 bases, with 9 bases between. The CDR3 extends over 12 amino acids. Germline V gene data show CDR1 as SGHTA and CDR2 as FQGNSA. The CDR3 reads CASSVELTEAFF. The CDR3, as DNA: TGTGCCAGCAGCGTCGAGTTGACTGAAGCTTTCTTT.

The chain recombines TRBV27 with TRBJ2-7; 8 positions match TRBD1. The V and J ends lost 5 bases and 4 bases, in that order; junction bases with no gene match: 7. The germline CDR1 and CDR2 sequences are MNHEY and SMNVEV (reference sequence). The CDR3 consists of 14 residues. The DNA for the CDR3 is TGTGCCAGCAGTCCCGGACAGGGACCGTACGAGCAGTACTTC. Translated: CASSPGQGPYEQYF.

By sample share, this clone is medium-sized. The chain recombines TRBV4-1 with TRBJ1-3; no reliable D call. The germline V gene has CDR1 MGHRA and CDR2 YSYEKL. V lost 1 base, J lost 0 bases, and 10 bases lay in between. This CDR3 spans 16 amino acids. CDR3 protein: CASSQADSRSGNTIYF. CDR3 bases: TGCGCCAGCAGCCAAGCTGACTCCCGCTCTGGAAACACCATATATTTT.

This clone was detected only a few times. V usage is TRBV7-3 and J usage is TRBJ1-1; tentatively, D is TRBD1 (5 bases). The CDR3 runs to 14 residues. Trimming took 2 bases from V and 7 from J, leaving 14 bases between them. From germline, CDR1 is SGHTA and CDR2 FQGTGA. The CDR3 is CASSLARTRSEAFF. CDR3 sequence (DNA): TGTGCCAGCAGCTTAGCCCGGACAAGGAGTGAAGCTTTCTTT.

The chain carries TRBV5-1 and TRBJ1-2; D perhaps matches TRBD1 (5 bases). Trimming took 0 bases from V and 7 from J, leaving 13 bases between them. The CDR3 covers 14 residues. Germline V gene sequence: CDR1 SGHRS, CDR2 YFSETQ. The CDR3 here is CASSLAPGRVGYTF. As DNA, the CDR3 is TGCGCCAGCAGCTTGGCCCCAGGCAGGGTTGGCTACACCTTC.